Following are 8 T cell receptor beta chains from one sample sequenced in a study of cytotoxic CD8 clonotypes in ibrutinib-treated CLL. The method was immunoSEQ multiplex PCR; TCRdb's version includes in-frame clones alone and lacks a portion of them. The sample lists some 120,000 clones, roughly 57% occurring once. The specimen comprised PBMCs, sampled after 24 months of ibrutinib treatment. The receptors shown here come from a human donor with chronic lymphocytic leukemia.

This chain joins TRBV28 and TRBJ1-2; tentatively, D is TRBD1 (5 bases). The CDR3 length is 12 residues. Trimming removed 4 bases from V and 8 bases from J, with 11 bases in between. Germline CDR1 and CDR2: MDHEN and SYDVKM. This CDR3 is CASSSGPRGYTF. CDR3 sequence (DNA): TGTGCCAGCAGTTCAGGGCCTAGGGGCTACACCTTC.

V and J are TRBV5-1 and TRBJ2-2; D possibly corresponds to TRBD2 (7 bases). This CDR3 spans 15 amino acids. The germline CDR1 and CDR2 sequences are SGHRS and YFSETQ. The V and J ends lost 3 bases and 3 bases respectively, with 12 bases between them. CDR3 DNA: TGCGCCAGCAGCTCTCGAGGGGGGGACACCGGGGAGCTGTTTTTT. Its translation is CASSSRGGDTGELFF.

The chain is built from TRBV7-9 and TRBJ1-5; TRBD1 is a possible D gene (5 bases). The CDR3 is made up of 15 amino acids. Germline CDR1 SEHNR, CDR2 FQNEAQ (reference sequence). Trimming took off 2 bases at V and 1 base at J, with 9 bases between the two ends. CDR3 sequence: CASSLQGASNQPQHF. In nucleotides, the CDR3 is TGTGCCAGCAGCTTACAAGGGGCCAGCAATCAGCCCCAGCATTTT.

The rearrangement uses TRBV2 and TRBJ1-2, with a possible D match to TRBD1 (6 bases). Germline CDR1 reads SNHLY; CDR2 reads FYNNEI. Trimming cost V 4 bases and J 6 bases, with 18 bases left between them. CDR3 length: 15 residues. CDR3 sequence: CASSGRQGIFDGYTF. The CDR3 DNA reads as TGTGCCAGCAGTGGCCGGCAGGGGATTTTTGATGGCTACACCTTC.

There are many counts of this clone. The chain recombines TRBV6-4 with TRBJ2-3, with 11 bases lining up with TRBD2. The V and J ends lost 5 bases and 6 bases, in that order; junction bases with no gene match: 7. CDR1 MRHNA and CDR2 SNTAGT come from the germline V gene. The CDR3 covers 15 residues. This chain's CDR3 is CASSRGSGGADTQYF. The CDR3 nucleotides read TGTGCCAGCAGTCGTGGTAGCGGGGGGGCGGATACGCAGTATTTT.

Only a few counts were recorded for this clone. This chain connects TRBV7-3 to TRBJ2-7; D possibly uses TRBD1 or TRBD2 (5 bases each). Germline V gene data show CDR1 as SGHTA and CDR2 as FQGTGA. Trimming removed 5 bases at V and 3 bases at J, with 17 bases between. The CDR3 has 15 residues. The CDR3 DNA reads TGTGCCAGCAGCCCCGCTGGGGGACCTCTCTACGAGCAGTACTTC. Amino acid sequence: CASSPAGGPLYEQYF.

The V call is TRBV29-1, the J call TRBJ1-2; TRBD1 matches at 10 bases. Germline lookup yields CDR1 SQVTM and CDR2 ANQGSEA. The length of the CDR3 is 14 residues. Losses at the gene ends were 6 bases for V and 8 bases for J; bases not matched to a gene: 12. In nucleotides, the CDR3 is TGCAGCGTCGACCGGGACAGGGGAATCGGAGGCTACACCTTC. This translates into CSVDRDRGIGGYTF.

The chain employs TRBV9 and TRBJ2-5; D may be TRBD2 (5 bases). The germline CDR1 and CDR2 sequences are SGDLS and YYNGEE. The CDR3 is 13 residues long. Trimming took off 0 bases at V and 5 bases at J, with 8 bases between the two ends. CDR3 loop: CASSVGRGETQYF. The CDR3 DNA reads TGTGCCAGCAGCGTAGGCAGAGGGGAGACCCAGTACTTC.